The 10 T cell receptor beta chains presented below share a single source sample, sequenced in a study of CXCR3-negative and CXCR3-positive naive CD8 T cells (dated by TCRdb to 2018 to 2020). The sequencer was a NextSeq 550. The Human TCR Profiling Kit (MiLaboratory) was used to make UMI-labeled 5' RACE TRB cDNA libraries. TCRdb reprocessed the raw reads; every CDR3 protein sequence is a single record, and DNA is not supplied. The data table for this sample lists tens of thousands of distinct CDR3 sequences. Roughly 10% of the sample is held by the ten biggest clonotypes. The sample taken for sequencing was memory CD8+ T cells from blood. The sample's cell subset or site label, in plain terms: conventional CD8+ memory T cells (TMEM), sorted as controls. Receptors were obtained from a human donor in good health. Some clones in this sample may be carry-over from other donors' samples.

CDR3 amino acids: CASSLVDSSKTEAFF. The chain links TRBV3-1 to TRBJ1-1; TCRdb selects TRBD1, and the lack of DNA leaves this call unchecked. Germline loops: CDR1 LGHDT, CDR2 YNNKEL (reference sequence). This CDR3 contains 15 residues.

The chain links TRBV6-2 or TRBV6-3 to TRBJ2-7; absent DNA, TCRdb's TRBD1 call cannot be checked. Germline assignment: CDR1 MNHEY and CDR2 SVGEGT. This CDR3 is built from 12 residues. The CDR3 sequence is CASSDRAYEQYF.

The chain uses TRBV7-9 and TRBJ2-7; TCRdb indicates TRBD1, and absent DNA this call remains unverified. CDR3 size: 13 residues. Germline CDR1 reads SEHNR; CDR2 reads FQNEAQ (reference sequence). CDR3: CASTRQGVYEQYF.

This chain joins TRBV3-1 and TRBJ1-1. The germline gives CDR1 LGHDT, CDR2 YNNKEL (reference sequence). The CDR3 has 15 amino acids. This CDR3 is CASSQDEGMNTEAFF.

This chain connects TRBV7-3 to TRBJ2-1; TCRdb's assignment of TRBD2 cannot be checked, as there is no DNA. The germline gives CDR1 SGHTA, CDR2 FQGTGA. This CDR3 comprises 15 residues. The CDR3 loop is CASSRSGLTNNEQFF.

This rearrangement joins TRBV29-1 to TRBJ2-3. Germline V gene data show CDR1 as SQVTM and CDR2 as ANQGSEA. CDR3 size: 14 residues. This CDR3 is CSVEDASSTDTQYF.

The V gene is TRBV7-3, the J gene TRBJ2-2. The CDR3 has 15 residues. The germline V gene encodes CDR1 SGHTA and CDR2 FQGTGA. The CDR3 reads CASSLTGPNTGELFF. Using reference TRBV7-3 and TRBJ2-2 for the parts outside the CDR3, the full variable domain is GAGVSQTPSNKVTEKGKYVELRCDPISGHTALYWYRQSLGQGPEFLIYFQGTGAADDSGLPNDRFFAVRPEGSVSTLKIQRTERGDSAVYLCASSLTGPNTGELFFGEGSRLTVL.

The chain joins TRBV6-2 or TRBV6-3 to TRBJ2-5; TCRdb's D call of TRBD1 is untestable without DNA. This CDR3 comprises 14 residues. CDR1 and CDR2 (germline): MNHEY, SVGEGT. The CDR3 is CASSQTGSQETQYF.

This chain uses TRBV11-3 with TRBJ2-7. Germline V gives CDR1 SGHNT, CDR2 YENEEA. The CDR3 has 15 amino acids. The CDR3 is CASSLASDPTYEQYF. Full variable domain (rest looked up from reference TRBV11-3 and TRBJ2-7): EAGVVQSPRYKIIEKKQPVAFWCNPISGHNTLYWYLQNLGQGPELLIRYENEEAVDDSQLPKDRFSAERLKGVDSTLKIQPAELGDSAVYLCASSLASDPTYEQYFGPGTRLTVT.

The rearrangement joins TRBV29-1 to TRBJ2-4; without DNA, the TCRdb call of TRBD2 cannot be checked. CDR1 is SQVTM and CDR2 is ANQGSEA in the germline V gene. This CDR3 has 11 amino acids. The CDR3 sequence: CSVGLSGGEHF.